This entry features one T cell receptor beta chain sequence. The data were taken from a study of blood T cell repertoires in COVID-19. Study details: In each case, the material was cDNA or gDNA derived from T cells, B-cell-depleted T cells, or PBMCs.

Assay: immunoSEQ multiplex PCR; the TCRdb copy retains only in-frame clones and omits some. Of about 68,000 clones detected, approximately 84% appear once; the ten largest clones hold around 8%. This clonotype was sampled from a man aged 50 or older with active COVID-19. The sequencing sample was made of peripheral blood.

The CDR3 loop reads CASSYSRGEAFF. The CDR3 region has the DNA TGTGCCAGCAGTTACTCAAGGGGTGAAGCTTTCTTT. J is TRBJ1-1 and V is TRBV6-2 or TRBV6-3; D may be TRBD1 (5 bases). Germline V gene sequence: CDR1 MNHEY, CDR2 SVGEGT. V lost 0 bases to trimming and J lost 7 bases, with 6 bases between them. The CDR3 length is 12 residues.